This TCR beta chain was sequenced for a study of Ad26.COV2.S vaccination and SARS-CoV-2 variants. Study-level findings and limits: Participants given vaccine showed non-spike TCR breadth similar to that of placebo recipients.

Germline CDR1 SGHVS, CDR2 FQNEAQ. The CDR3 extends over 13 amino acids. V was pared by 0 bases and J by 2 bases, with 4 bases between. Generated by immunoSEQ multiplex PCR, the TCRdb table keeps only in-frame clones and is missing some. In the table there are 350,000 to 400,000 clones, 70% to 90% of which are singletons. A word on this clone: Its antigen is still unknown.

Specified treatment: some 20 received Ad26.COV2.S at low or high dose, single or two shots; 5 received placebo; per-sample allocation not given. Sample collection was performed on day 63 after the first vaccine or placebo injection. The sample consisted of peripheral blood, taken in a trial of Ad26.COV2.S vaccine versus placebo. The receptor was isolated from a person between 18 and 59 years old who received the Ad26.COV2.S COVID-19 vaccine or a placebo. The chain couples TRBV7-8 to TRBJ1-2; D unclear. CDR3 sequence (DNA): TGTGCCAGCAGCTTAGCAGGGAACTATGGCTACACCTTC. This gives the protein CASSLAGNYGYTF. Looking up the rest from reference TRBV7-8 and TRBJ1-2 gives the full variable domain: GAGVSQSPRYKVAKRGQDVALRCDPISGHVSLFWYQQALGQGPEFLTYFQNEAQLDKSGLPSDRFFAERPEGSVSTLKIQRTQQEDSAVYLCASSLAGNYGYTFGSGTRLTVV.